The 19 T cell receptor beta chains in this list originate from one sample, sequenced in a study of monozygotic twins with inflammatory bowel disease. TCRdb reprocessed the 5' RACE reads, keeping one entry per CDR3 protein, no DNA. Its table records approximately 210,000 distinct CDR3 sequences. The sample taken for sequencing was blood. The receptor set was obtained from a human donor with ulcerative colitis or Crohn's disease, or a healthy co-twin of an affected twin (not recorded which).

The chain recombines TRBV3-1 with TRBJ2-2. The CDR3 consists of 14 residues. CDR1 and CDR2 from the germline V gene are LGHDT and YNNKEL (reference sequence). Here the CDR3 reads CASRFEGNTGELFF.

The CDR3 loop reads CSARDSTGSAGNTIYF. The rearrangement joins TRBV20-1 to TRBJ1-3; TCRdb returns TRBD1, unconfirmable since there is no DNA. Germline-derived CDR1 and CDR2 are DFQATT and SNEGSKA (reference sequence). The CDR3 runs 16 residues.

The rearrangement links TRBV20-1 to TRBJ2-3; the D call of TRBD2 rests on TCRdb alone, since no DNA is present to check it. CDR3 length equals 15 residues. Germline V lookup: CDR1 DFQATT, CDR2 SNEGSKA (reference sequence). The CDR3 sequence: CSARGGTARTDTQYF.

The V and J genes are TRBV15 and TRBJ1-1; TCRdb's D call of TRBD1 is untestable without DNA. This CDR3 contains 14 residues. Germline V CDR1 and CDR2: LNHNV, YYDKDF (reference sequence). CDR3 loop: CATGPPGANTEAFF.

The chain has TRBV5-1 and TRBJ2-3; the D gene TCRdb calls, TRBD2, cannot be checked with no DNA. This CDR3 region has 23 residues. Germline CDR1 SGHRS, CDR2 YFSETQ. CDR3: CASSLARASGPSKQFLRQDTQYF. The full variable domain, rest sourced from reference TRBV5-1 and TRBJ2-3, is KAGVTQTPRYLIKTRGQQVTLSCSPISGHRSVSWYQQTPGQGLQFLFEYFSETQRNKGNFPGRFSGRQFSNSRSEMNVSTLELGDSALYLCASSLARASGPSKQFLRQDTQYFGPGTRLTVL.

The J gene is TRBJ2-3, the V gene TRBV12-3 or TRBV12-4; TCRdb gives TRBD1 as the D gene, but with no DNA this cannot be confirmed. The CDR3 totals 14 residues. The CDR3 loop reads CASGTGTSTDTQYF.

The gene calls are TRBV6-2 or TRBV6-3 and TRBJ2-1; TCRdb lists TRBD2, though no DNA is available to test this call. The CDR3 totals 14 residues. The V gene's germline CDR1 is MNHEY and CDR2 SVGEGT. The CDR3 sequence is CATSMFGEWNEQFF.

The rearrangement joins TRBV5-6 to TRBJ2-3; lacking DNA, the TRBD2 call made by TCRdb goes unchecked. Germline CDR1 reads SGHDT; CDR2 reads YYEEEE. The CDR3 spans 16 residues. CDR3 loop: CASSLIAGDITDTQYF.

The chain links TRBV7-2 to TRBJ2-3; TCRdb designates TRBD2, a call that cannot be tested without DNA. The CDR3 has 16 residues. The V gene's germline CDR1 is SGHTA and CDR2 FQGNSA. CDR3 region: CASSFLLAGATDTQYF.

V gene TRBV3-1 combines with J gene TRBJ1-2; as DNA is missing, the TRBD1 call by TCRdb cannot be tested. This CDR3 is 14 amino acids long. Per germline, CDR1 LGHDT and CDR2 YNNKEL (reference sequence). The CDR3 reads CASSHEGGDYGYTF.

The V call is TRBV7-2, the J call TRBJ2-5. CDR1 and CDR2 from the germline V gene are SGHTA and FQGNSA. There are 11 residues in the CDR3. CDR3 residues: CASSLEGPQYF.

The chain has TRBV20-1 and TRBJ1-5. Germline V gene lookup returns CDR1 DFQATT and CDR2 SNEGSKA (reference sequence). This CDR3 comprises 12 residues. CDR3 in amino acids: CSAKGSNQPQHF.

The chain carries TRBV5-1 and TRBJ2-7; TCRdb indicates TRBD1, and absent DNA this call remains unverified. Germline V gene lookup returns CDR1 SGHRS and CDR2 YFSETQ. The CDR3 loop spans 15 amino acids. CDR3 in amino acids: CASSLGRGPSYEQYF.

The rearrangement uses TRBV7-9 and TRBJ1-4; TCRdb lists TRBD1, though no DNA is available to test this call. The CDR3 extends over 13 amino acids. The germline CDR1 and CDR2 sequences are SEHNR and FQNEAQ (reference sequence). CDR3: CASTPVGDEKLFF.

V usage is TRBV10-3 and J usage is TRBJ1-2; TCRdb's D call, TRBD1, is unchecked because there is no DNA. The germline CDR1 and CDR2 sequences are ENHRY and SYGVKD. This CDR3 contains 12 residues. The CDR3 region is CAISGPYYGYTF.

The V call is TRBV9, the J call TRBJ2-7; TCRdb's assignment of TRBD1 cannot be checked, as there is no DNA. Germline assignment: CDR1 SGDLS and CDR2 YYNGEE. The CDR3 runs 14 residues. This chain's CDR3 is CASTPEGRSYEQYF.

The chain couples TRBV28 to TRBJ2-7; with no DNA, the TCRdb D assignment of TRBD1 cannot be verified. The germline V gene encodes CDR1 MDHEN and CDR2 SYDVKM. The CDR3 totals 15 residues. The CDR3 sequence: CASSVPTGQAPEQYF.

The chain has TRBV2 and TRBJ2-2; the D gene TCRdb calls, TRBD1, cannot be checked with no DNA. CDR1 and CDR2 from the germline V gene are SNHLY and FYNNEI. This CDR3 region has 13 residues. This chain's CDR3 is CASSQQGAGELFF.

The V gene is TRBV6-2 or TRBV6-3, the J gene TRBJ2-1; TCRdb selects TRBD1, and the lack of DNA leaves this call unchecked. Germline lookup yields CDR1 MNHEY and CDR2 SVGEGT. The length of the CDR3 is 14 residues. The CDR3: CASSSGGRPHEQFF.